This T cell receptor (beta chain) was found in a study of early T cells in non-severe SARS-CoV-2 infection (dated by TCRdb to the early 2020s). In the study overall: Bulk RNA from unsorted whole blood was used for TCR sequencing, so alpha and beta chains could not be paired.

Broader findings and caveats from the paper: Matching against VDJdb was skewed toward anti-spike CD8 responses, likely underestimated virus-specific expansions, and missed private and CD4 specificities.

In the case of this clonotype: Its target antigen remains unknown. Per-base quality was not reported, and no clone a single base away is much larger than it.

Library prep was done by 5' RACE. TCRdb lists the instrument as NextSeq 500. Unique molecular identifiers were attached to individual cDNA molecules in the TCR library protocol so that sequencing error and PCR bias could be corrected. Both TCR alpha and beta chains were sequenced, and tight co-correlation was observed between alpha and beta sequence abundances in each sample. In the source study's methods: Decombinator V4 was used to annotate the V gene, J gene and CDR3 of the TCR sequences. Expanded TCRs were defined as changing significantly between any two time points under a Poisson model with p below 0.0001. Abundances of TCRs were expressed as counts per million after normalisation to the total number of TCRs sequenced in each sample. MAIT TCRs were defined by TRAV1-2 paired with TRAJ12, TRAJ20 or TRAJ33, and iNKT TCRs by TRAV10 paired with TRAJ18. A search of VDJdb, accessed on 1 November 2021, was run for TCRs annotated to CMV, EBV and SARS-CoV-2, with TCRs annotated for multiple antigens excluded. TCRdb applied fastp at Q25 and MiXCR to the public reads, then kept only in-frame beta chains. Here each entry gathers all rows of one CDR3 protein and keeps the most common genes and DNA. The V and J calls here are based on TCRdb, not the publication. In all, the sample holds tens of thousands of distinct CDR3 sequences, and 14% to 15% of those were seen once. The ten largest clones add up to less than 7% of the sample.

V loses 2 bases, J loses 7 bases, and the germline ends lie 9 bases apart. CDR1 MDHEN and CDR2 SYDVKM were looked up in the germline V gene. The CDR3 runs 13 residues from the cysteine to the phenylalanine. The sequence is cut down to CDR3 DNA, 39 bases in frame from base 1. A case-control design nested within a healthcare worker cohort in London, UK, was used, with weekly nasopharyngeal swab PCR tests and blood sampling performed. Between 23 and 31 March 2020, the week of the UK lockdown, healthcare workers were enrolled and then followed up weekly for as long as 16 weeks. Sequences were obtained from whole blood. The sequence is built from TRBV28 and TRBJ2-1; the D region possibly corresponds to TRBD1 (5 bases align). This sequence was found in an adult who was a healthcare worker with PCR-confirmed SARS-CoV-2 infection or an uninfected control (not recorded which). The DNA sequence follows: TGTGCCAGCAGTTTAGCAGGGCAAAATGAGCAGTTCTTC. It translates to CASSLAGQNEQFF.